This record looks at one TCR beta chain sequence and its context. Its antigen is as yet unknown. Other DNA sequences in the same sample also yield this CDR3. This sample is part of a study of shared clonotypes between healthy human individuals. Donation came from healthy HIV-negative adults that had no recent acute infections or vaccinations. TCRdb's table, derived via immunoSEQ multiplex PCR, lists solely in-frame clones and lacks some. The top ten hold roughly 0.4% of the sample, which has approximately 1,500,000 clones, approximately 98% seen once. Findings and caveats of the study: Among donors, clonotype sharing was expected to be affected by sequencing depth.

Trimming left V 2 bases short and J 3 bases short, with 5 bases between. There are 13 residues in the CDR3. The germline gives CDR1 KGHSH, CDR2 LQKENI. The sequence came from a man aged 25-45 years in good health. Sequenced material: naive CD4+ T cells sorted from blood. This sample's subset: CD45RA+ positively selected. The chain uses TRBV18 and TRBJ1-5; D gene ambiguous. This CDR3 is CASSPDLNQPQHF. DNA for the CDR3: TGTGCCAGCTCACCAGATCTCAATCAGCCCCAGCATTTT.